Listed here are 25 T cell receptor beta chains from one sample, sequenced in a study of T-cell reconstitution after alpha-beta-depleted transplantation in children. Preparation of the TCRbeta library used unique molecular identifiers. In TCRdb, the PCR reads were re-called with MiXCR into one record per CDR3 protein. This table has 200,000 to 250,000 distinct CDR3 sequences, about 26% appearing once. Source: PBMCs, taken before TCRalphabeta/CD19-depleted stem cell transplant. These receptor sequences come from a girl aged 2 to 10 with Fanconi anemia, due to receive a stem cell transplant.

In this sample, this clonotype turned up many times. The chain employs TRBV28 and TRBJ2-7; D tentatively fits TRBD1 or TRBD2 (5 bases each). V gave up 2 bases and J gave up 2 bases, with 7 bases separating them. From germline, CDR1 is MDHEN and CDR2 SYDVKM. The CDR3 runs to 13 residues. The CDR3 nucleotides are TGTGCCAGCAGTTTAAGGGGACCCTACGAGCAGTACTTC. Translating it yields CASSLRGPYEQYF.

This clonotype was observed at least ten times. The J gene is TRBJ2-1, the V gene TRBV29-1; D gene ambiguous. Deletions cut 6 bases from V and 4 bases from J, with 13 bases between. This CDR3 has 13 residues. The germline CDR1 and CDR2 sequences are SQVTM and ANQGSEA. CDR3 nucleotides: TGCAGCGTCCCGGCCCATCCTTACAATGAGCAGTTCTTC. Translated: CSVPAHPYNEQFF.

There are a few counts of this clonotype. The V call is TRBV29-1, the J call TRBJ2-1; 8 positions match TRBD1. With V trimmed by 2 bases and J by 4 bases, 4 bases remained unmatched. The CDR3 sequence is 14 residues long. Germline V gene data show CDR1 as SQVTM and CDR2 as ANQGSEA. CDR3 coding DNA: TGCAGCGTTGAAAGGACAGGGATTTACAATGAGCAGTTCTTC. Protein sequence: CSVERTGIYNEQFF.

The rearrangement uses TRBV29-1 and TRBJ1-1; 9 nucleotides align to TRBD1. The V and J ends lost 6 bases and 4 bases, in that order; junction bases with no gene match: 3. CDR3 length equals 12 residues. Looked up from germline, CDR1 is SQVTM and CDR2 is ANQGSEA. The CDR3 sequence is CSVGDRVTEAFF. The DNA for the CDR3 is TGCAGCGTGGGGGACAGGGTCACTGAAGCTTTCTTT.

The J gene is TRBJ2-7, the V gene TRBV25-1; D is undetermined. The CDR3 covers 11 residues. Germline loops: CDR1 MGHDK, CDR2 SYGVNS. The V gene lost 8 bases and the J gene lost 6 bases, with 11 bases spanning the gap. The CDR3 coding sequence is TGTGCCAGCCTAAGACGCCGCGAGCAGTACTTC. This sequence encodes CASLRRREQYF.

The V call is TRBV7-6, the J call TRBJ2-3; D uncertain. V was cut by 5 bases and J by 2 bases, with 11 bases left in between. CDR3 size: 14 residues. The V gene's germline CDR1 is SGHVS and CDR2 FNYEAQ. CDR3 coding DNA: TGTGCCAGCAGCCGGAATGAGGCCACAGATACGCAGTATTTT. Amino acid sequence: CASSRNEATDTQYF.

The V call is TRBV7-3, the J call TRBJ2-3; TRBD2 aligns across 8 bases. The CDR3 extends over 15 amino acids. CDR1 SGHTA and CDR2 FQGTGA come from the germline V gene. J lost 6 bases, V lost 4 bases, and 9 bases had no gene match. The CDR3 DNA reads as TGTGCCAGCAGCTCCGGGACTAGGAGGTCGGATACGCAGTATTTT. Amino acids: CASSSGTRRSDTQYF.

This clonotype appeared many times. The genes are TRBV12-3 or TRBV12-4 and TRBJ2-3, with D tentatively TRBD2 (5 bases). Trimming cost V 5 bases and J 2 bases, with 11 bases left between them. The CDR3 is 14 amino acids. CDR3 in DNA: TGTGCCAGCAGTCAACGGGATTACACAGATACGCAGTATTTT. Translating it yields CASSQRDYTDTQYF.

This clonotype came up many times. CDR3 loop: CSVDWGMNTEAFF. DNA for the CDR3: TGCAGCGTTGATTGGGGGATGAACACTGAAGCTTTCTTT. This rearrangement joins TRBV29-1 to TRBJ1-1; D is possibly TRBD1 (5 bases). The CDR3 totals 13 residues. V lost 3 bases and J lost 0, with 8 bases in between. Germline V lookup: CDR1 SQVTM, CDR2 ANQGSEA. Filled out from reference TRBV29-1 and TRBJ1-1, the complete variable domain reads SAVISQKPSRDICQRGTSLTIQCQVDSQVTMMFWYRQQPGQSLTLIATANQGSEATYESGFVIDKFPISRPNLTFSTLTVSNMSPEDSSIYLCSVDWGMNTEAFFGQGTRLTVV.

This clonotype has at least ten counts. The J gene is TRBJ2-3, the V gene TRBV12-3 or TRBV12-4; D might be TRBD1 or TRBD2, each matching 5 bases. CDR3 length: 12 amino acids. V gave up 8 bases and J gave up 2 bases, with 8 bases separating them. The CDR3 sequence is CASGDHTDTQYF. CDR3 DNA: TGTGCCAGCGGGGACCACACAGATACGCAGTATTTT.

In its sample, this clonotype was seen many times. The J gene is TRBJ1-5, the V gene TRBV11-2; 9 bases fit TRBD1. V trimming: 3 bases; J trimming: 13 bases; junction bases outside the gene matches: 4. The CDR3 has 12 amino acids. The germline V gene encodes CDR1 SGHAT and CDR2 FQNNGV. CDR3 DNA: TGTGCCAGCAGCTTCGGGACAGGGATTCAGCATTTT. Its protein is CASSFGTGIQHF.

V and J are TRBV7-8 and TRBJ1-1; unclear D gene. V lost 5 bases and J lost 5, with 6 bases in between. The CDR3 runs to 11 residues. Germline lookup yields CDR1 SGHVS and CDR2 FQNEAQ. This chain's CDR3 is CASSDRTEAFF. CDR3 nucleotides: TGTGCCAGCAGCGATCGTACTGAAGCTTTCTTT.

In its sample, this clonotype was seen a few times. The rearrangement links TRBV20-1 to TRBJ2-3, with D maybe TRBD1 (6 bases). Trimming stripped 5 bases from V and 5 bases from J, with 20 bases between. CDR1 is DFQATT and CDR2 is SNEGSKA in the germline V gene (reference sequence). This CDR3 is 15 amino acids long. CDR3: CSALATQGRGDTQYF. The CDR3 coding sequence is TGCAGTGCTTTGGCGACCCAGGGGCGAGGAGATACGCAGTATTTT.

There are many counts of this clonotype. The chain uses TRBV9 and TRBJ2-7; D call uncertain. The V end lost 3 bases, the J end lost 5 bases, and 12 bases lay between the germline ends. CDR3 size: 13 residues. The V gene's germline CDR1 is SGDLS and CDR2 YYNGEE. As DNA, the CDR3 is TGTGCCAGCAGCGGAAGACATGCTCACGAGCAGTACTTC. Protein product: CASSGRHAHEQYF.

The chain links TRBV2 to TRBJ2-3; the D call may be TRBD1 or TRBD2 (5 bases each). The CDR3 is made up of 15 amino acids. The germline V gene has CDR1 SNHLY and CDR2 FYNNEI. Trimming removed 5 bases from V and 0 bases from J, with 12 bases in between. CDR3 sequence reads: CASSFFRDSTDTQYF. The CDR3 DNA follows: TGTGCCAGCAGTTTCTTTCGGGACAGCACAGATACGCAGTATTTT.

This clonotype appeared many times. This rearrangement joins TRBV25-1 to TRBJ2-1, with unresolved D. The germline V and J ends were trimmed by 1 base and 9 bases, with 4 bases remaining between them. The CDR3 is 11 amino acids. CDR1 is MGHDK, CDR2 SYGVNS, per germline. The CDR3 loop reads CASSELSEQFF. DNA for the CDR3: TGTGCCAGCAGTGAATTAAGTGAGCAGTTCTTC.

The sample holds many counts of this clonotype. V gene TRBV10-3 combines with J gene TRBJ2-3; 15 bases align to TRBD2. The CDR3 is 19 amino acids. The germline V gene has CDR1 ENHRY and CDR2 SYGVKD. The trim removed 2 bases at V and 2 bases at J, leaving 8 bases unmatched. This CDR3 reads CAISERTSGGAQHTDTQYF. CDR3 nucleotides: TGTGCCATCAGTGAGCGGACTAGCGGGGGGGCTCAGCACACAGATACGCAGTATTTT.

This clonotype has a count of ten or more. The V and J genes are TRBV29-1 and TRBJ2-7; either TRBD1 or TRBD2 may fit D (5 bases each). The V end was cut by 4 bases, the J end by 2 bases, with 9 bases between. The CDR3 has 12 amino acids. The germline V gene encodes CDR1 SQVTM and CDR2 ANQGSEA. CDR3 sequence reads: CSVGSGPYEQYF. DNA of the CDR3: TGCAGCGTTGGGTCGGGGCCCTACGAGCAGTACTTC.

The chain recombines TRBV20-1 with TRBJ1-1; 9 bases align to TRBD1. This CDR3 contains 12 residues. After removal of 6 bases from V and 6 bases from J, the junction contained 5 bases not matched to a gene. CDR1 and CDR2 (germline): DFQATT, SNEGSKA (reference sequence). The CDR3 here is CSAVRQGAEAFF. The CDR3 nucleotides are TGCAGTGCAGTCCGACAGGGGGCTGAAGCTTTCTTT.

This clonotype was found many times. The rearrangement joins TRBV12-3 or TRBV12-4 to TRBJ2-3, with 11 bases that match TRBD1. The CDR3 has 14 amino acids. Unmatched junction bases numbered 4, after V lost 6 bases and J lost 5 bases. CDR3 region: CASSRGQGVDTQYF. The CDR3 coding sequence is TGTGCCAGCAGCCGGGGACAGGGGGTAGATACGCAGTATTTT.

This clonotype was counted at least ten times. The rearrangement joins TRBV10-3 to TRBJ2-3, with 15 bases aligning to TRBD2. The CDR3 spans 19 residues. The germline V gene encodes CDR1 ENHRY and CDR2 SYGVKD. J was trimmed by 2 bases and V by 5 bases; bases with no gene match: 11. In DNA, the CDR3 is TGTGCCATCAGTAGGGGACTAGCGGGAGGAGTGGAGTCCACAGATACGCAGTATTTT. Amino acid sequence: CAISRGLAGGVESTDTQYF.

This clonotype was counted at least ten times. The CDR3 reads CSAKLLPYEQYF. The CDR3 nucleotides read TGCAGCGCGAAACTTCTCCCTTACGAGCAGTACTTC. The genes are TRBV29-1 and TRBJ2-7; D gene unclear. The CDR3 sequence is 12 residues long. Germline V gene data show CDR1 as SQVTM and CDR2 as ANQGSEA. V lost 7 bases and J 4 bases, leaving 14 bases between the germline ends.

J is TRBJ2-6 and V is TRBV9; tentatively, D is TRBD2 (6 bases). Germline lookup yields CDR1 SGDLS and CDR2 YYNGEE. Trimming took 1 base from V and 0 from J, leaving 17 bases between them. The CDR3 length is 19 residues. CDR3 coding DNA: TGTGCCAGCAGCGTATATCCGGGAGCGGGCGTCTCTGGGGCCAACGTCCTGACTTTC. Its protein product is CASSVYPGAGVSGANVLTF. Filled out from reference TRBV9 and TRBJ2-6, the complete variable domain reads DSGVTQTPKHLITATGQRVTLRCSPRSGDLSVYWYQQSLDQGLQFLIQYYNGEERAKGNILERFSAQQFPDLHSELNLSSLELGDSALYFCASSVYPGAGVSGANVLTFGAGSRLTVL.

The sample holds many counts of this clonotype. The V and J genes are TRBV25-1 and TRBJ2-7; D is perhaps TRBD1 or TRBD2 (5 bases each). There are 13 residues in the CDR3. Germline CDR1 reads MGHDK; CDR2 reads SYGVNS. V shed 2 bases and J shed 10 bases, with 15 bases lying between them. The CDR3 bases are TGTGCCAGCAGTGAAGGGACGGATACTTCACAGTACTTC. The encoded protein is CASSEGTDTSQYF.

This clonotype was counted between two and nine times. This chain connects TRBV4-1 to TRBJ2-7, with a possible D match to TRBD2 (6 bases). V was pared by 4 bases and J by 2 bases, with 9 bases between. Germline V gene data show CDR1 as MGHRA and CDR2 as YSYEKL. The CDR3 loop spans 13 amino acids. CDR3 amino acids: CASSRGTAYEQYF. DNA for the CDR3: TGCGCCAGCAGCCGCGGGACTGCCTACGAGCAGTACTTC.